Sequencing of this T cell receptor beta chain was carried out in a study of regulatory T cells in long-lasting Graves disease. Study-wide results and limits: TRBV28, TRBJ1-2 and TRBJ2-5 emerged as the favored segments in persistent disease.

Time point reported: newly diagnosed GD, antithyroid drugs for less than 3 months. PBMC RNA was the source of the TCR library. As concerns this clonotype: The antigen is unknown. A far larger clone is one base from this, pointing to a likely read error.

The TCR beta library used iRepertoire HTBI primers with Arm-PCR amplification of CDR3. TCRdb reanalysed the multiplex PCR reads using MiXCR and keeps one entry per CDR3 protein. The sample lists more than 300,000 distinct CDR3 sequences, less than 20% occurring once. Looked up from germline, CDR1 is SNHLY and CDR2 is FYNNEI. J lost 8 bases, V lost 6 bases, and 11 bases had no gene match. The CDR3 length is 15 residues. The genes are TRBV2 and TRBJ2-1, with 9 bases identical to TRBD2. This sequence originates from a female donor with Graves disease. The specimen comprised peripheral blood mononuclear cells (PBMCs), sampled at new diagnosis, from a patient treated with antithyroid drugs. Here the CDR3 reads CASSSPGGGAHEQFF. The CDR3 DNA reads as TGTGCCAGCAGCTCACCTGGCGGGGGGGCCCATGAGCAGTTCTTC.